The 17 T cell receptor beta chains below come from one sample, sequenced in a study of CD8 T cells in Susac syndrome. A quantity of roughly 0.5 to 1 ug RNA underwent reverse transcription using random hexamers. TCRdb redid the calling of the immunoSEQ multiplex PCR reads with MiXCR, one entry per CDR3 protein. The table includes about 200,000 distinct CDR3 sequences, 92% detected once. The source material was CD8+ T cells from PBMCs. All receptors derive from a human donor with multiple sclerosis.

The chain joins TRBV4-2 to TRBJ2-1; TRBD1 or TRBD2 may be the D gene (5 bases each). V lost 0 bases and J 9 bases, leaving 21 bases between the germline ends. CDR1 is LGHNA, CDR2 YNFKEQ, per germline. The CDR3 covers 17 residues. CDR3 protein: CASSQDETGRVFGEQFF. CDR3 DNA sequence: TGTGCCAGCAGCCAAGATGAGACGGGGCGTGTTTTTGGTGAGCAGTTCTTC.

The CDR3 protein is CSVEPEPGQGAYEQYF. CDR3 DNA sequence: TGCAGCGTTGAACCCGAGCCGGGACAGGGAGCCTACGAGCAGTACTTC. This rearrangement joins TRBV29-1 to TRBJ2-7; 9 bases fit TRBD1. This CDR3 contains 16 residues. The V segment lost 2 bases and the J segment 2 bases; nucleotides outside the gene matches: 10. Germline CDR1 reads SQVTM; CDR2 reads ANQGSEA.

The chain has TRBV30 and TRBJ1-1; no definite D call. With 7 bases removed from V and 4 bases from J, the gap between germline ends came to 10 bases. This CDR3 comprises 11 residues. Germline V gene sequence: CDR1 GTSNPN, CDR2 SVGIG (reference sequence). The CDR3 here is CAFALGTEAFF. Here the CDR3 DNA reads TGTGCCTTCGCCCTGGGCACTGAAGCTTTCTTT.

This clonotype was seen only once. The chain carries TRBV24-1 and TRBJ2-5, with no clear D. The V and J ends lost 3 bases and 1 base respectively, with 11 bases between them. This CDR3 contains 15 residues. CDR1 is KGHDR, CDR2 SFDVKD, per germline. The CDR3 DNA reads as TGTGCCACCAGTGATCATCGGGCCCCCCAAGAGACCCAGTACTTC. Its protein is CATSDHRAPQETQYF.

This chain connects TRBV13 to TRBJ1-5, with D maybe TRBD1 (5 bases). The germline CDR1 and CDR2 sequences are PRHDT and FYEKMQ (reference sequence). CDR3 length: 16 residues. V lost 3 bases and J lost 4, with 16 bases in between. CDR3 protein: CASSFRAPGRNQPQHF. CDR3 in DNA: TGTGCCAGCAGCTTCAGGGCGCCCGGGAGGAATCAGCCCCAGCATTTT.

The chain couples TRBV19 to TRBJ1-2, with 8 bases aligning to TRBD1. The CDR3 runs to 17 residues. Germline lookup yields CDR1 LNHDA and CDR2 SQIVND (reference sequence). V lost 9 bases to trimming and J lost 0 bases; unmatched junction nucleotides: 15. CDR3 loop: CASQTGATAYANYGYTF. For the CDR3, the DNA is TGTGCCAGCCAGACAGGGGCCACAGCCTATGCTAACTATGGCTACACCTTC.

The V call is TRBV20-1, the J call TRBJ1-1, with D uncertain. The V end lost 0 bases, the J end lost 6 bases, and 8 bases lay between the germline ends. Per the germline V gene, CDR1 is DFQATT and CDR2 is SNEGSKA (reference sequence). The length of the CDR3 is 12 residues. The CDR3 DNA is TGCAGTGCTAGAGATGGATCCGCTGAAGCTTTCTTT. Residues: CSARDGSAEAFF.

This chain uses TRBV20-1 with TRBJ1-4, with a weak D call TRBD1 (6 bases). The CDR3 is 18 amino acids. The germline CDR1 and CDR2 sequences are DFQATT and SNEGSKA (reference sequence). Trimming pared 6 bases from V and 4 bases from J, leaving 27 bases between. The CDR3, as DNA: TGCAGTGCCGGGTCAAAGATGGGGGGCGAAGAATATAATGAAAAACTGTTTTTT. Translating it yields CSAGSKMGGEEYNEKLFF.

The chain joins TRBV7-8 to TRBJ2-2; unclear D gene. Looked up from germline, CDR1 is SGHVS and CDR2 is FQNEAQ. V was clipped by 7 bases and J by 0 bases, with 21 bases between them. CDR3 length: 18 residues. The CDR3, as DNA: TGTGCCAGCACCGACGAGCGTGGTGTGGGGACGAACACCGGGGAGCTGTTTTTT. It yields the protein CASTDERGVGTNTGELFF. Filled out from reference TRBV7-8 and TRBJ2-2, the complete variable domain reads GAGVSQSPRYKVAKRGQDVALRCDPISGHVSLFWYQQALGQGPEFLTYFQNEAQLDKSGLPSDRFFAERPEGSVSTLKIQRTQQEDSAVYLCASTDERGVGTNTGELFFGEGSRLTVL.

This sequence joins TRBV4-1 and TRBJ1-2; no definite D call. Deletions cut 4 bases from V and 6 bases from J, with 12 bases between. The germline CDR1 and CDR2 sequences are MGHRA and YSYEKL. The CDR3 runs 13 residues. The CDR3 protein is CASSRILSDGYTF. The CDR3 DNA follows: TGCGCCAGCAGCCGGATTTTGTCGGATGGCTACACCTTC.

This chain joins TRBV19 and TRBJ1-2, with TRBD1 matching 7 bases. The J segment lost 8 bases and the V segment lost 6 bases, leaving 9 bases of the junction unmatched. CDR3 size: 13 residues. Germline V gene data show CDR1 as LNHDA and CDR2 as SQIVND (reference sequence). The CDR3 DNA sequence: TGTGCCAGTAGCAATGGACAGGCGATCGGCTACACCTTC. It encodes CASSNGQAIGYTF.

The CDR3 sequence is CASSTLQGAEAFF. DNA for the CDR3: TGTGCCAGCAGTACTCTCCAGGGGGCTGAAGCTTTCTTT. This chain links TRBV6-5 with TRBJ1-1; 7 nucleotides agree with TRBD1. The J segment lost 6 bases and the V segment lost 5 bases, leaving 6 bases of the junction unmatched. The CDR3 has 13 amino acids. Germline V gene lookup returns CDR1 MNHEY and CDR2 SVGAGI.

CDR3 in DNA: TGTGCCAGCAGCGTAGCTGTGACTAGCGGGGACCACACCTACGAGCAGTACTTC. It specifies CASSVAVTSGDHTYEQYF. This chain joins TRBV9 and TRBJ2-7; TRBD2 agrees at 11 bases. Germline loops: CDR1 SGDLS, CDR2 YYNGEE. V lost 0 bases and J lost 2; bases outside the gene matches: 10. This CDR3 has 18 amino acids.

CDR3 residues: CASSTADREAFF. The CDR3 DNA reads as TGTGCCAGCAGTACCGCGGACAGGGAAGCTTTCTTT. The V and J genes are TRBV6-5 and TRBJ1-1, with 7 bases matching TRBD1. Germline loops: CDR1 MNHEY, CDR2 SVGAGI. This CDR3 has 12 amino acids. The V and J ends lost 5 bases and 8 bases, in that order; junction bases with no gene match: 5.

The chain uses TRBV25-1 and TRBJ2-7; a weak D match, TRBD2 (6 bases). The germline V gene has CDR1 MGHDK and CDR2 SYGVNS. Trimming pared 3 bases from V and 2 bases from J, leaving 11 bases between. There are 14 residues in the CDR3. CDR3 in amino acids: CASSDPRGTYEQYF. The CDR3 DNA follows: TGTGCCAGCAGTGATCCCCGCGGGACCTACGAGCAGTACTTC.

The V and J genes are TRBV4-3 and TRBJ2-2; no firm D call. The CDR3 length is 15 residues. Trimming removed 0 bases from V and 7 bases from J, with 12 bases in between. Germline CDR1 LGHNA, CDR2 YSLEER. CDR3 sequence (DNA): TGCGCCAGCAGCCAAGAAGCCTCACTCATCGGGGAGCTGTTTTTT. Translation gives CASSQEASLIGELFF.

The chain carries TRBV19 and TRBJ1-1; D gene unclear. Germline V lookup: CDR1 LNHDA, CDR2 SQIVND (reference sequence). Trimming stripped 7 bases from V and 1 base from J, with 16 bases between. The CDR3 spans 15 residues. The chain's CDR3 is CASISPARRNTEAFF. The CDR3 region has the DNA TGTGCCAGTATTTCCCCCGCTAGGCGGAACACTGAAGCTTTCTTT.